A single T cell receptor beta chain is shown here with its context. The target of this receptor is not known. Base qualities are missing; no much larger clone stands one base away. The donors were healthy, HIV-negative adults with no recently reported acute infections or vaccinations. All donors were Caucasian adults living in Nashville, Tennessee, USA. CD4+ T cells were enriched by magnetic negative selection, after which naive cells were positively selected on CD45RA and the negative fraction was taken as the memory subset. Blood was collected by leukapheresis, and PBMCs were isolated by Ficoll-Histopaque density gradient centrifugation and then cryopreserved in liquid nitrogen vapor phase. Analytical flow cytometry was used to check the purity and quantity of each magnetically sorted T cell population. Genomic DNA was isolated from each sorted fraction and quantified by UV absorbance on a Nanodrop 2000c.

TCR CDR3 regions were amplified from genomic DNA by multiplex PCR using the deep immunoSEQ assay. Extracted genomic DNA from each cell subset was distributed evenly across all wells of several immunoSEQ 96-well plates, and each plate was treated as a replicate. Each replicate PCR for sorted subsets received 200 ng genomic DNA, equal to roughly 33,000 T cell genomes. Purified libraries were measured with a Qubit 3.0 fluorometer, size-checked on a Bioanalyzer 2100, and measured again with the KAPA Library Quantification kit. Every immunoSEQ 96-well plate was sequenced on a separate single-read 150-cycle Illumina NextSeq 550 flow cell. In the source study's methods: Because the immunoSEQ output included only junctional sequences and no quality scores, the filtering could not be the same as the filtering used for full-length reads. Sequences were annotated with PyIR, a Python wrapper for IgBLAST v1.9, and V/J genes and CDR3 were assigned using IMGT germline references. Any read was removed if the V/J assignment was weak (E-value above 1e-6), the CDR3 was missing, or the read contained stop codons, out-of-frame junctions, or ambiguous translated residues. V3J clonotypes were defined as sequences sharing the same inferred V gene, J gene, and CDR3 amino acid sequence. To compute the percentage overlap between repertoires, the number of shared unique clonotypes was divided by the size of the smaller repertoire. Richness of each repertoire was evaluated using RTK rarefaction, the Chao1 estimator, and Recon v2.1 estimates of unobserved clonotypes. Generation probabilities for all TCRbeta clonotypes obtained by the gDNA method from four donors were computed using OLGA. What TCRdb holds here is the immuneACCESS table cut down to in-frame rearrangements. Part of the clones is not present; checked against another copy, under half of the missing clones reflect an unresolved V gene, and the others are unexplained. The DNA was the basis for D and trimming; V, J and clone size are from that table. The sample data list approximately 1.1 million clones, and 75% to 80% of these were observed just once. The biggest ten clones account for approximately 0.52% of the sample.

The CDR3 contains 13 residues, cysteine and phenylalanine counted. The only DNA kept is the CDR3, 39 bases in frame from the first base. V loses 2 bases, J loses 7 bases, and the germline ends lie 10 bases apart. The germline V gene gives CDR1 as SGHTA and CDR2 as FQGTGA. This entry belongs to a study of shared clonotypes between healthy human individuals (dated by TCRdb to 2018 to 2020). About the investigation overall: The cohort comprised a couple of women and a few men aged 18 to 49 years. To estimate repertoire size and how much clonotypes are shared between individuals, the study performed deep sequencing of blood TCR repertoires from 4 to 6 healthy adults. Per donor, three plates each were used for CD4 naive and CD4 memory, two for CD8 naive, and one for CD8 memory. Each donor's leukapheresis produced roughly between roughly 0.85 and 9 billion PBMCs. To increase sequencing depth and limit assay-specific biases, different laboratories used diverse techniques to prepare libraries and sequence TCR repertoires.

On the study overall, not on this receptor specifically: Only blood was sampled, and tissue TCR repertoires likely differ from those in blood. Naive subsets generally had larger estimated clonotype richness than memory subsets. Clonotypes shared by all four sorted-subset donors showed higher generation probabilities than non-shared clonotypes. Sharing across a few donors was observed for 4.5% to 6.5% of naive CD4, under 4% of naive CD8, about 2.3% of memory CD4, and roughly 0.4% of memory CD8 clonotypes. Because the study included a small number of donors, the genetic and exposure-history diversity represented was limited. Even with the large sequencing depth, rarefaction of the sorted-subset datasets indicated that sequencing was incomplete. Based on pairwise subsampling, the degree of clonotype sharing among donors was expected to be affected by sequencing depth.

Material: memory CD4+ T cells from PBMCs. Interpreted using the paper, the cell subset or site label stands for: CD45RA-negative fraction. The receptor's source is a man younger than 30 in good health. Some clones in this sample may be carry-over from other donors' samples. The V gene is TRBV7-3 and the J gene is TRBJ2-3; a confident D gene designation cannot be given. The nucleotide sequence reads TGTGCCAGCAGCTTAGATTCGGCGAATACGCAGTATTTT. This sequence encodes CASSLDSANTQYF.